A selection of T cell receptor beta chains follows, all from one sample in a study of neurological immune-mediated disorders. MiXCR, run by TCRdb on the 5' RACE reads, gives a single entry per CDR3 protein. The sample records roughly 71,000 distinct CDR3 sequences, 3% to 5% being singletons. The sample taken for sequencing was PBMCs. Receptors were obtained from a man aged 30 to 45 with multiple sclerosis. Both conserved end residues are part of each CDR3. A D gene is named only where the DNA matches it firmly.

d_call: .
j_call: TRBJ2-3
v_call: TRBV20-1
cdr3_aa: CSAPALSSTDTQYF

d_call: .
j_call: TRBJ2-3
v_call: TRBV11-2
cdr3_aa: CASSLDLGPPDTQYF

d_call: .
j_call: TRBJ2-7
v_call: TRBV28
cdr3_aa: CATTPSREQYF

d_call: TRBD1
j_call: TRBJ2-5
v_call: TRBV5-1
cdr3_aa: CASSLTGQQETQYF

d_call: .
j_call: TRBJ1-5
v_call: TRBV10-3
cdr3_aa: CAISTRKDQPQNF

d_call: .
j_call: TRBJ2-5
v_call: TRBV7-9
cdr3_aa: CASSLLALLQETQYF

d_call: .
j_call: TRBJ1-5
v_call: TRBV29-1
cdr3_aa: CSALEGGLGNQPQNF

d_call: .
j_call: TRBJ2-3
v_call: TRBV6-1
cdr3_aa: CASSEPATDTQYF

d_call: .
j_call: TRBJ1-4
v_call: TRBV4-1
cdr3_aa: CASSQVMGARYLFF

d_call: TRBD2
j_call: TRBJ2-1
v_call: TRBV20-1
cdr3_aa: CSAREPRGGQDEQFF

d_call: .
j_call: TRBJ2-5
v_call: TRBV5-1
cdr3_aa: CASSLDRSETQYF

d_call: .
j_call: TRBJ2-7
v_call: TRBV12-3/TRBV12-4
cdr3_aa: CASRGRDEQYF

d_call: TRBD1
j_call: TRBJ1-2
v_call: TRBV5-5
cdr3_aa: CASSLEGQFYGYTF

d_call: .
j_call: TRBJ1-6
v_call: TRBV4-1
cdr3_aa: CASSQDSGTYNSPLHF

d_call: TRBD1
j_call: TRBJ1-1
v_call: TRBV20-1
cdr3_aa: CSALPGTGARGEAFF

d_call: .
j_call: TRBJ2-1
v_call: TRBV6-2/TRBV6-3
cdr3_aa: CASSYVPAYNEQFF

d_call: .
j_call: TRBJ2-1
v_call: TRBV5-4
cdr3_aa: CASSFRRIDSYNEQFF

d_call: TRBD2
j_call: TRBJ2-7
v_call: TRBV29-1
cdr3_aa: CSVGVLAGGLDEQYF

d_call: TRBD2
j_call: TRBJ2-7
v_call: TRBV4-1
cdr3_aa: CASSQESGRAYEQYF

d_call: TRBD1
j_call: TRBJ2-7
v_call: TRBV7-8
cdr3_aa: CASSRQGTDYEQYF

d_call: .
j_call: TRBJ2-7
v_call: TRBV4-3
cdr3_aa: CASSQGNEQYF

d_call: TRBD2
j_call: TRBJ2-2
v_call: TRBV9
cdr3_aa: CASSRTRDTGELFF

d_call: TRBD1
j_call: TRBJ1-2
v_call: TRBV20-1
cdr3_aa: CSASHPGQLNYGYTF

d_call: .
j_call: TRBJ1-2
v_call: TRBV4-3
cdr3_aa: CASSQEDVGRGGYTF

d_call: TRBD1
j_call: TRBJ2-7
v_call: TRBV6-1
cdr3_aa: CASSVETGSYEQYF

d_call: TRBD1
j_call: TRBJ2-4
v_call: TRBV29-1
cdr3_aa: CSVESRDSLKNIQYF

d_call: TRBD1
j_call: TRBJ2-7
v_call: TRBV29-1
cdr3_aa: CSAGQVVYEQYF

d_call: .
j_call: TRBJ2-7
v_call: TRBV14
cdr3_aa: CASSPFKTGFQQYF

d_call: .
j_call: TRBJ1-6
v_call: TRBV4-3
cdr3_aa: CASSQDISNSPLHF

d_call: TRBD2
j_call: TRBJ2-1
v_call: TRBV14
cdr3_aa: CASSPIRETSGNNEQFF

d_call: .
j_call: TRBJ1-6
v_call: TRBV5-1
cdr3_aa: CASSKTGFNNSPLHF

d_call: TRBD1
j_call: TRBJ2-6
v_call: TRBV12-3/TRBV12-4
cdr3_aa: CASSGTVLLSGANVLTF